Listed here are 5 T cell receptor beta chains from one sample, sequenced in a study of blood T cell repertoires in COVID-19. Using immunoSEQ multiplex PCR, the repertoire was profiled, and TCRdb retains in-frame clones only, with some absent. The sample consists of about 290,000 clones, roughly 86% of them appearing once. The specimen sequenced was peripheral blood. All receptors derive from a woman in her 30s with COVID-19, enrolled during active disease.

V usage is TRBV4-1 and J usage is TRBJ2-1; D is undetermined. This CDR3 contains 15 residues. The germline V gene has CDR1 MGHRA and CDR2 YSYEKL. V lost 4 bases and J lost 0, with 10 bases in between. The CDR3 loop reads CASSPSPSSYNEQFF. The CDR3 DNA reads as TGCGCCAGCAGCCCCTCCCCGAGCTCCTACAATGAGCAGTTCTTC.

This clone occurred once. The chain couples TRBV10-3 to TRBJ2-5; TRBD2 agrees at 11 bases. The germline CDR1 and CDR2 sequences are ENHRY and SYGVKD. Trimming removed 0 bases from V and 4 bases from J; junction bases left unmatched: 1. CDR3 length equals 15 residues. The CDR3 DNA reads as TGTGCCATCAGTGAGTCCCTAGCGGGGGGAGAGACCCAGTACTTC. Translation gives CAISESLAGGETQYF.

The genes are TRBV27 and TRBJ2-3; 7 bases are shared with TRBD2. Germline V gene sequence: CDR1 MNHEY, CDR2 SMNVEV (reference sequence). Trimming at V came to 2 bases and at J to 4 bases, leaving 9 bases not matched to a gene. The CDR3 spans 16 residues. The CDR3 protein is CASSLLRGGAADTQYF. CDR3 coding DNA: TGTGCCAGCAGTTTACTTCGCGGGGGAGCCGCAGATACGCAGTATTTT.

The chain carries TRBV6-5 and TRBJ2-7; tentative D call: TRBD1 (6 bases). The CDR3 totals 13 residues. CDR1 MNHEY and CDR2 SVGAGI come from the germline V gene. V lost 6 bases to trimming and J lost 2 bases, with 11 bases between them. CDR3 residues: CASSRGGAYEQYF. The CDR3 DNA follows: TGTGCCAGCAGCAGGGGTGGGGCCTACGAGCAGTACTTC.

The V call is TRBV4-2, the J call TRBJ1-4; D is undetermined. The CDR3 extends over 15 amino acids. The germline V gene encodes CDR1 LGHNA and CDR2 YNFKEQ. Trimming pared 4 bases from V and 0 bases from J, leaving 9 bases between. The CDR3 DNA sequence: TGTGCCAGCAGCCCCCTACGAGCAACTAATGAAAAACTGTTTTTT. Its protein is CASSPLRATNEKLFF.